What follows is one TCR beta chain and its context. Its antigen is currently unknown. This entry is derived from a study of shared clonotypes between healthy human individuals. The repertoire was sequenced with immunoSEQ multiplex PCR; TCRdb's copy has only in-frame clones and lacks some. Here the sample spans around 1,900,000 clones, about 94% being singletons. Naive CD8 cells comprised CD45RO-negative, CCR7-positively selected cells, excluding terminally differentiated effector memory CD45RA+ cells. The donors, healthy adults who were HIV-negative, had experienced no recent acute infections or vaccinations. Study results and limitations: Incomplete sequencing of sorted subsets was indicated by rarefaction despite large depth. Across subsets, estimated richness was generally greater for naive than for memory populations.

In germline, CDR1 is SEHNR, CDR2 FQNEAQ (reference sequence). Losses at the gene ends were 2 bases for V and 7 bases for J; bases not matched to a gene: 11. The CDR3 has 15 amino acids. The chain employs TRBV7-9 and TRBJ2-7; 7 bases fit TRBD1. The sample consisted of naive CD8+ T cells from PBMCs. This clonotype was sampled from a man aged 18 to 35 in good health. Some clones in this sample may be carry-over from other donors' samples. The CDR3 loop is CASSLSRQGQGEQYF. The CDR3 DNA sequence: TGTGCCAGCAGCTTATCGAGACAGGGTCAAGGGGAGCAGTACTTC. Combining the CDR3 with reference TRBV7-9 and TRBJ2-7 gives the whole variable domain DTGVSQNPRHKITKRGQNVTFRCDPISEHNRLYWYRQTLGQGPEFLTYFQNEAQLEKSRLLSDRFSAERPKGSFSTLEIQRTEQGDSAMYLCASSLSRQGQGEQYFGPGTRLTVT.